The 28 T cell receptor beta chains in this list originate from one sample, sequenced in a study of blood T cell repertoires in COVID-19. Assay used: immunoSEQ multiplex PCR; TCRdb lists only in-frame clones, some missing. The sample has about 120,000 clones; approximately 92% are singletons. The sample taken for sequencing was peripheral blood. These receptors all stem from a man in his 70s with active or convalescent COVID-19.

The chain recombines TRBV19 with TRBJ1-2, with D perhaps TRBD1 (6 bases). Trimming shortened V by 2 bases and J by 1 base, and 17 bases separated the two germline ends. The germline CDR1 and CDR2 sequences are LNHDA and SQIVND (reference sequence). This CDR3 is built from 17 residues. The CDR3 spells CASSINKGVKDNYGYTF. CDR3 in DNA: TGTGCCAGTAGTATAAATAAGGGGGTGAAGGATAACTATGGCTACACCTTC.

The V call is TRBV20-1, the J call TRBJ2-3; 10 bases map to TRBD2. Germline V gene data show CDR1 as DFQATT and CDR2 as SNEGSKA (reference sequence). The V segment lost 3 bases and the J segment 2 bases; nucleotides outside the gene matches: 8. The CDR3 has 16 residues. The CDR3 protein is CSASVPSGRYTDTQYF. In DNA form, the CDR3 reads TGCAGTGCTAGTGTGCCTAGCGGGAGATACACAGATACGCAGTATTTT.

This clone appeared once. The CDR3 protein is CASSRVGRAGSYNEQFF. The DNA for the CDR3 is TGTGCCAGCAGCCGCGTCGGGAGGGCCGGGTCCTACAATGAGCAGTTCTTC. This chain links TRBV14 with TRBJ2-1; TRBD2 matches 8 bases. CDR1 and CDR2 from the germline V gene are SGHDN and FVKESK. After removal of 4 bases from V and 1 base from J, the junction contained 9 bases not matched to a gene. The CDR3 totals 17 residues. The whole variable domain, filled in from reference TRBV14 and TRBJ2-1, reads EAGVTQFPSHSVIEKGQTVTLRCDPISGHDNLYWYRRVMGKEIKFLLHFVKESKQDESGMPNNRFLAERTGGTYSTLKVQPAELEDSGVYFCASSRVGRAGSYNEQFFGPGTRLTVL.

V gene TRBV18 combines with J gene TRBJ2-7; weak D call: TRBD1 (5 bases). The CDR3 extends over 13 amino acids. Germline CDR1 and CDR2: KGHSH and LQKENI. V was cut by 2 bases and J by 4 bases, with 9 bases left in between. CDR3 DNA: TGTGCCAGCTCACCAGTCAAGGGGTACGAGCAGTACTTC. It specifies CASSPVKGYEQYF.

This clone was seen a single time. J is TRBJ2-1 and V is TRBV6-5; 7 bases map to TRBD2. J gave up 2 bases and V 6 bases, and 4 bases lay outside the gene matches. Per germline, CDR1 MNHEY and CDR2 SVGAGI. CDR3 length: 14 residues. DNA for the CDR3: TGTGCCAGCAGAAGCGGGGCCCCCTACAATGAGCAGTTCTTC. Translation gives CASRSGAPYNEQFF.

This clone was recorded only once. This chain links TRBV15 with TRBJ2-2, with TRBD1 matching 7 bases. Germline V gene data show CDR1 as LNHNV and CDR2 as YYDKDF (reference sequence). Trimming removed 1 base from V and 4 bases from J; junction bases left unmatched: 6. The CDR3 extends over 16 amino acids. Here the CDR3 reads CATSRVGQLSTGELFF. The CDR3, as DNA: TGTGCCACCAGCAGAGTGGGACAGCTGTCCACCGGGGAGCTGTTTTTT.

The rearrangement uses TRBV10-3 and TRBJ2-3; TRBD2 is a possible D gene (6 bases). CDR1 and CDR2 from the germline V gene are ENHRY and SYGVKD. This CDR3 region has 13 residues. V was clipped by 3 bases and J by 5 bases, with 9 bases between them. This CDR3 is CAISEGLQDTQYF. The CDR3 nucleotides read TGTGCCATCAGTGAAGGACTACAAGATACGCAGTATTTT.

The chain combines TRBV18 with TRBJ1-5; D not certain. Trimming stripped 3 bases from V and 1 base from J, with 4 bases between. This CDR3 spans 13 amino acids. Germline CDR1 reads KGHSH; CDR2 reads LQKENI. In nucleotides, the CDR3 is TGTGCCAGCTCACCTCAGAGCAATCAGCCCCAGCATTTT. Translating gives CASSPQSNQPQHF. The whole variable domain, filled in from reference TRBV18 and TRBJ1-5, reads NAGVMQNPRHLVRRRGQEARLRCSPMKGHSHVYWYRQLPEEGLKFMVYLQKENIIDESGMPKERFSAEFPKEGPSILRIQQVVRGDSAAYFCASSPQSNQPQHFGDGTRLSIL.

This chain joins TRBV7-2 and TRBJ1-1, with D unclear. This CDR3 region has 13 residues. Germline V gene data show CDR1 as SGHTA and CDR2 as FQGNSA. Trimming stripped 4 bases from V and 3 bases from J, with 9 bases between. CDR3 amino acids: CASSYQRDTEAFF. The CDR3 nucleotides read TGTGCCAGCAGCTATCAGAGGGACACTGAAGCTTTCTTT.

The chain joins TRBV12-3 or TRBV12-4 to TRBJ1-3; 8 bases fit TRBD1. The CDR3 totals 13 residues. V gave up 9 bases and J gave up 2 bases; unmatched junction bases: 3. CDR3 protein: CASTGGAGNTIYF. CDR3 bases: TGTGCCAGTACAGGGGGGGCTGGAAACACCATATATTTT.

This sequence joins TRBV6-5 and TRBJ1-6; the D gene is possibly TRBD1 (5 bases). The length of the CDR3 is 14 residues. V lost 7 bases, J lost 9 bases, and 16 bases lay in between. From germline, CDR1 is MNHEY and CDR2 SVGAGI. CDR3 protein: CASTNLVQGSPLHF. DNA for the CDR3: TGTGCCAGCACCAACCTCGTCCAGGGTTCACCCCTCCACTTT.

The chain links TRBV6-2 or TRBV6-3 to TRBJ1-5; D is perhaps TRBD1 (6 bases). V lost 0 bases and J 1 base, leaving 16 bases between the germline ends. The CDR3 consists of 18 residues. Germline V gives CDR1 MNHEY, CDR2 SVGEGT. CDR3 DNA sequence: TGTGCCAGCAGTTACTCAAGGCAGGGAGGGGGGAGCAATCAGCCCCAGCATTTT. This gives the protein CASSYSRQGGGSNQPQHF.

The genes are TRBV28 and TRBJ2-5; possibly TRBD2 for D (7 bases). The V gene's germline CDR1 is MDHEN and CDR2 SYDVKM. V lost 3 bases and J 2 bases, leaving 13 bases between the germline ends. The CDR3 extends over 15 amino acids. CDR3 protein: CASSLEGGGQETQYF. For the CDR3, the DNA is TGTGCCAGCAGTTTGGAGGGAGGGGGACAAGAGACCCAGTACTTC.

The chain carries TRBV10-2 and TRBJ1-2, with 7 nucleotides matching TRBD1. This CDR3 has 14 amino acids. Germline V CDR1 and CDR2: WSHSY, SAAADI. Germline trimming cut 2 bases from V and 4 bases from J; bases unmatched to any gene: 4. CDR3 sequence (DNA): TGCGCCAGCAGTGAGCAAGGGGGCCCCTATGGCTACACCTTC. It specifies CASSEQGGPYGYTF.

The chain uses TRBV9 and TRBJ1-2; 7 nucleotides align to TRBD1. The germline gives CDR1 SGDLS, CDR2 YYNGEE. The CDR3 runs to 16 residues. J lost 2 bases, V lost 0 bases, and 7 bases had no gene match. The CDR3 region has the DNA TGTGCCAGCAGCGTAGGGCAGGGGGACTTCAACTATGGCTACACCTTC. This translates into CASSVGQGDFNYGYTF.

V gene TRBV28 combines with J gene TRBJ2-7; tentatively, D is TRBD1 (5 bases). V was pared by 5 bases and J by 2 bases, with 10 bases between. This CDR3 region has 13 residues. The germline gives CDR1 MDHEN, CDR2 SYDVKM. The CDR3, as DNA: TGTGCCAGCAGTCCTGGGGCGACCTACGAGCAGTACTTC. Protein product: CASSPGATYEQYF.

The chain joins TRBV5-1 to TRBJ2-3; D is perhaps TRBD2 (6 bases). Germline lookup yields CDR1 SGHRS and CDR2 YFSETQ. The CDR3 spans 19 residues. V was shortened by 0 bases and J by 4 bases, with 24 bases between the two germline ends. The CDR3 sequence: CASSLGRAASHWRADTQYF. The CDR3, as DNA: TGCGCCAGCAGCTTGGGGAGGGCGGCTAGCCATTGGAGGGCAGATACGCAGTATTTT.

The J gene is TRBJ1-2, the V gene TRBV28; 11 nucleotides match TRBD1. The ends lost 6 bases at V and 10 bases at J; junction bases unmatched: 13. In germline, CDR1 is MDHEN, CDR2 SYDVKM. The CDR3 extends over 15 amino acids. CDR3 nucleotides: TGTGCCAGCAGCCAGTGGACAGGGGGCGAGGGCGTCTACACCTTC. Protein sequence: CASSQWTGGEGVYTF.

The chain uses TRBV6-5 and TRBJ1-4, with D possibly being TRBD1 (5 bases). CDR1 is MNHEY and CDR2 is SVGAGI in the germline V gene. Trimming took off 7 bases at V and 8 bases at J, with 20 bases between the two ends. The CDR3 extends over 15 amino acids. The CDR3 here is CASTAVGGYGEKLFF. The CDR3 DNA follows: TGTGCCAGCACCGCCGTTGGGGGGTATGGGGAAAAACTGTTTTTT.

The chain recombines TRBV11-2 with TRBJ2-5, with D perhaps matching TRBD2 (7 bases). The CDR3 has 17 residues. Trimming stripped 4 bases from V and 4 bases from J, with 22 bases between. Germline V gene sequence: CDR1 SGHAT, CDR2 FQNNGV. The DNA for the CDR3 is TGTGCCAGCAGCTATCCCAAGACCGGGGGGCTGGGAGAGACCCAGTACTTC. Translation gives CASSYPKTGGLGETQYF.

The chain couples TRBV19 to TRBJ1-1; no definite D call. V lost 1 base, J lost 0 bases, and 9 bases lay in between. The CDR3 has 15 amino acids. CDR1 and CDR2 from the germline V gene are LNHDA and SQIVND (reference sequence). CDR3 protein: CASSIGGLMNTEAFF. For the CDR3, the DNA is TGTGCCAGTAGTATAGGAGGCCTTATGAACACTGAAGCTTTCTTT.

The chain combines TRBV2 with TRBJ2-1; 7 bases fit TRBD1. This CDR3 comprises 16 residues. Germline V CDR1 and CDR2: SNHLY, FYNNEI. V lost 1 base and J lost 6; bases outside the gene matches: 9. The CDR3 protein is CASSEGWTGGSNEQFF. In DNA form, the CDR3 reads TGTGCCAGCAGTGAAGGGTGGACAGGTGGTAGCAATGAGCAGTTCTTC.

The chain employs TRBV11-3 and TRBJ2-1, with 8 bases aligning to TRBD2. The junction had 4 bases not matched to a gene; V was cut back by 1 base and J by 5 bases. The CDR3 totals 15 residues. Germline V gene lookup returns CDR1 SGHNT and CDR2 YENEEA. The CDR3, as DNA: TGTGCCAGCAGCTTAGGGGCACTAGCGGACAATGAGCAGTTCTTC. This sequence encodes CASSLGALADNEQFF.

The CDR3 region is CASSLGRGQNTGELFF. CDR3 nucleotides: TGTGCCAGCAGCTTAGGCAGGGGGCAGAACACCGGGGAGCTGTTTTTT. This rearrangement joins TRBV5-4 to TRBJ2-2, with 8 bases aligning to TRBD1. The germline V gene has CDR1 SGHNT and CDR2 YYREEE (reference sequence). CDR3 size: 16 residues. V lost 2 bases to trimming and J lost 1 base; unmatched junction nucleotides: 4. The complete variable domain, with remaining parts taken from reference TRBV5-4 and TRBJ2-2, reads ETGVTQSPTHLIKTRGQQVTLRCSSQSGHNTVSWYQQALGQGPQFIFQYYREEENGRGNFPPRFSGLQFPNYSSELNVNALELDDSALYLCASSLGRGQNTGELFFGEGSRLTVL.

CDR3 nucleotide sequence: TGTGCCAGCTCACCGCCTAGCGGAGGCCCCCACGAGACCCAGTACTTC. Protein: CASSPPSGGPHETQYF. This chain uses TRBV18 with TRBJ2-5, with 7 positions matching TRBD2. The V gene end was trimmed by 3 bases and the J gene end by 5 bases; junction bases not matched to a gene: 12. This CDR3 contains 16 residues. From germline, CDR1 is KGHSH and CDR2 LQKENI.

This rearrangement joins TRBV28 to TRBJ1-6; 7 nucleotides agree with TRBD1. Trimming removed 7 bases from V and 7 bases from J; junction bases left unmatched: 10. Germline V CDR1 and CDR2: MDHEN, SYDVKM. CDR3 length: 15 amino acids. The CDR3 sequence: CASKKGGGRNSPLHF. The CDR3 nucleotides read TGTGCCAGCAAAAAAGGGGGCGGGCGAAATTCACCCCTCCACTTT.

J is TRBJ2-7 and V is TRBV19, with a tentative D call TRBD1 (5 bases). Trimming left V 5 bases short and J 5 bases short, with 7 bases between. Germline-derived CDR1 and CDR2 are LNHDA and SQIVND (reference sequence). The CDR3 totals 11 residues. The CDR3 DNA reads TGTGCCAGTAGTCAGACAGACGAGCAGTACTTC. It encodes CASSQTDEQYF.

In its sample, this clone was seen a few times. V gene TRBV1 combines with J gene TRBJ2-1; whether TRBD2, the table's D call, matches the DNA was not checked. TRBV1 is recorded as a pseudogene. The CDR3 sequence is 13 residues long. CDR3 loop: CTSSPGRGDEQFF. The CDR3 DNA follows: TGCACCAGCAGCCCCGGGAGGGGGGATGAGCAGTTCTTC.